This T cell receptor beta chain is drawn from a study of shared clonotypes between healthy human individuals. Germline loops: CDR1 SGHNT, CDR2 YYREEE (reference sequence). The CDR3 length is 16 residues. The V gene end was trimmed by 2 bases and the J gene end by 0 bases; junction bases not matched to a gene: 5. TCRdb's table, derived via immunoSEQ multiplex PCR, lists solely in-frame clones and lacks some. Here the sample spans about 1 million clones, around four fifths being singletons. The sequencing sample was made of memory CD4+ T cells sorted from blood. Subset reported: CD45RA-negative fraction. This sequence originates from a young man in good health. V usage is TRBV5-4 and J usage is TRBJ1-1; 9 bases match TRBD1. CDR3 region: CASSFPQGAVNTEAFF. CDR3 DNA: TGTGCCAGCAGCTTTCCACAGGGGGCGGTGAACACTGAAGCTTTCTTT.